The 17 T cell receptor beta chains listed next were all sequenced from one sample in a study of early T cells in non-severe SARS-CoV-2 infection. TCRdb called the 5' RACE reads again in MiXCR, with one record for every CDR3 protein. The sample consists of around 30,000 distinct CDR3 sequences, about 10% of them appearing once. The sequenced sample consisted of whole blood. These receptors were collected from an adult who was a healthcare worker with PCR-confirmed SARS-CoV-2 infection or an uninfected control (not recorded which).

This clonotype was picked up a small number of times. The chain has TRBV7-2 and TRBJ2-1; TRBD2 might be the D (6 bases). The V end was cut by 5 bases, the J end by 6 bases, with 8 bases between. Per the germline V gene, CDR1 is SGHTA and CDR2 is FQGNSA. CDR3 length: 12 amino acids. CDR3 sequence (DNA): TGTGCCAGCAGCCGGGGGTTCAATGAGCAGTTCTTC. Translated: CASSRGFNEQFF.

In this sample, this clonotype turned up many times. The chain carries TRBV7-9 and TRBJ1-1, with 7 bases fitting TRBD1. The CDR3 is 15 amino acids. Germline assignment: CDR1 SEHNR and CDR2 FQNEAQ (reference sequence). V lost 2 bases and J lost 4; bases outside the gene matches: 7. CDR3 bases: TGTGCCAGCAGCTTACGCGACAGGGCGACCACTGAAGCTTTCTTT. Translation: CASSLRDRATTEAFF.

This clonotype was observed a few times. The V gene is TRBV5-6, the J gene TRBJ2-2; D possibly uses TRBD1 or TRBD2 (7 bases each). Per germline, CDR1 SGHDT and CDR2 YYEEEE. The CDR3 has 15 amino acids. V was trimmed by 1 base and J by 6 bases, leaving 13 bases between them. The CDR3 DNA sequence: TGTGCCAGCAGCTTGACAGGGGCGGGGGCCGGGGAGCTGTTTTTT. It encodes CASSLTGAGAGELFF. The variable domain in full, completed from reference TRBV5-6 and TRBJ2-2, reads DAGVTQSPTHLIKTRGQQVTLRCSPKSGHDTVSWYQQALGQGPQFIFQYYEEEERQRGNFPDRFSGHQFPNYSSELNVNALLLGDSALYLCASSLTGAGAGELFFGEGSRLTVL.

There are many counts of this clonotype. The V call is TRBV9, the J call TRBJ2-1; D might be TRBD1 or TRBD2, each matching 6 bases. The ends were cut back, 4 bases at V and 7 bases at J, with 9 bases in the middle. This CDR3 has 12 amino acids. Germline V lookup: CDR1 SGDLS, CDR2 YYNGEE. The CDR3 DNA is TGTGCCAGCAGCCCGGGGGCGAATGAGCAGTTCTTC. Its translation: CASSPGANEQFF.

This clonotype was seen at least ten times. The chain links TRBV7-8 to TRBJ1-1; D is perhaps TRBD1 (5 bases). The CDR3 contains 13 residues. V lost 0 bases to trimming and J lost 11 bases, with 13 bases between them. Per germline, CDR1 SGHVS and CDR2 FQNEAQ. CDR3 in DNA: TGTGCCAGCAGCTTAGCCGGCGGGGCGGAGGCTTTCTTT. It is translated as CASSLAGGAEAFF. The variable domain in full, completed from reference TRBV7-8 and TRBJ1-1, reads GAGVSQSPRYKVAKRGQDVALRCDPISGHVSLFWYQQALGQGPEFLTYFQNEAQLDKSGLPSDRFFAERPEGSVSTLKIQRTQQEDSAVYLCASSLAGGAEAFFGQGTRLTVV.

This clonotype has a handful of counts. The chain joins TRBV13 to TRBJ1-2; no firm D call. The CDR3 has 15 amino acids. V lost 5 bases and J 8 bases, leaving 21 bases between the germline ends. Germline V gives CDR1 PRHDT, CDR2 FYEKMQ (reference sequence). CDR3 residues: CASSPWVGGEEGYTF. As DNA, the CDR3 is TGTGCCAGCAGCCCCTGGGTCGGTGGAGAGGAGGGCTACACCTTC. Full variable domain (remainder filled in from reference TRBV13 and TRBJ1-2): AAGVIQSPRHLIKEKRETATLKCYPIPRHDTVYWYQQGPGQDPQFLISFYEKMQSDKGSIPDRFSAQQFSDYHSELNMSSLELGDSALYFCASSPWVGGEEGYTFGSGTRLTVV.

This clonotype was detected a few times. The chain joins TRBV7-8 to TRBJ2-4; maybe TRBD1 (5 bases). The germline V gene encodes CDR1 SGHVS and CDR2 FQNEAQ. The V end lost 0 bases, the J end lost 6 bases, and 12 bases lay between the germline ends. This CDR3 has 15 amino acids. Here the CDR3 DNA reads TGTGCCAGCAGCTTAGCTCCAGGGCGTACAAACATTCAGTACTTC. Its protein is CASSLAPGRTNIQYF.

This clonotype occurred many times. The V and J genes are TRBV2 and TRBJ1-5; D unresolved. The germline gives CDR1 SNHLY, CDR2 FYNNEI. The CDR3 length is 16 residues. The V end lost 4 bases, the J end lost 0 bases, and 13 bases lay between the germline ends. For the CDR3, the DNA is TGTGCCAGCAGTGTAGAAGGACGAGATAGCAATCAGCCCCAGCATTTT. Its protein is CASSVEGRDSNQPQHF.

This sequence joins TRBV11-2 and TRBJ2-1; 8 bases match TRBD2. Per the germline V gene, CDR1 is SGHAT and CDR2 is FQNNGV. With 5 bases clipped from V and 6 bases from J, the junction kept 3 bases outside the gene matches. The CDR3 extends over 13 amino acids. CDR3: CASSTGRGNEQFF. The DNA of the CDR3 is TGTGCCAGCAGCACCGGGAGGGGCAATGAGCAGTTCTTC. Using reference TRBV11-2 and TRBJ2-1 for the parts outside the CDR3, the full variable domain is EAGVAQSPRYKIIEKRQSVAFWCNPISGHATLYWYQQILGQGPKLLIQFQNNGVVDDSQLPKDRFSAERLKGVDSTLKIQPAKLEDSAVYLCASSTGRGNEQFFGPGTRLTVL.

This clonotype was counted many times. The CDR3 DNA follows: TGTGCCAGCAGCTTAGGGCCAGAGGACAATGAGCAGTTCTTC. As protein: CASSLGPEDNEQFF. The chain carries TRBV11-2 and TRBJ2-1; D call uncertain. The V gene's germline CDR1 is SGHAT and CDR2 FQNNGV. Trimming pared 1 base from V and 5 bases from J, leaving 9 bases between. The CDR3 has 14 amino acids.

This clonotype was counted only a few times. The chain joins TRBV7-9 to TRBJ1-3, with no clear D. The CDR3 is 16 residues long. With 5 bases removed from V and 0 bases from J, the gap between germline ends came to 14 bases. The V gene's germline CDR1 is SEHNR and CDR2 FQNEAQ (reference sequence). CDR3 DNA: TGTGCCAGCAGCCCCTTCGGCGGAGTCTCTGGAAACACCATATATTTT. It translates to CASSPFGGVSGNTIYF.

There are a few counts of this clonotype. CDR3 loop: CASSHQLPQTSGGRYEQYF. CDR3 nucleotides: TGCGCCAGCAGCCACCAACTCCCTCAAACTAGCGGGGGCCGCTACGAGCAGTACTTC. This sequence joins TRBV4-3 and TRBJ2-7, with 11 bases lining up with TRBD2. The CDR3 length is 19 residues. Per the germline V gene, CDR1 is LGHNA and CDR2 is YSLEER. The J segment lost 3 bases and the V segment lost 3 bases, leaving 16 bases of the junction unmatched.

The chain employs TRBV5-1 and TRBJ1-1, with D unclear. This CDR3 contains 14 residues. V was cut by 5 bases and J by 4 bases, with 15 bases left in between. Germline CDR1 SGHRS, CDR2 YFSETQ. The CDR3 spells CASRRAEQGTEAFF. The DNA of the CDR3 is TGCGCCAGCAGGAGGGCCGAGCAAGGCACTGAAGCTTTCTTT.

The chain is built from TRBV10-3 and TRBJ2-5; D is perhaps TRBD2 (5 bases). The germline V gene encodes CDR1 ENHRY and CDR2 SYGVKD. Trimming removed 8 bases from V and 5 bases from J, with 9 bases in between. This CDR3 contains 11 residues. DNA for the CDR3: TGTGCCATCTCCCCGGGGGAGACCCAGTACTTC. It yields the protein CAISPGETQYF.

This rearrangement joins TRBV6-1 to TRBJ2-1; D not certain. Deletions cut 8 bases from V and 4 bases from J, with 12 bases between. Germline CDR1 reads MNHNS; CDR2 reads SASEGT. This CDR3 is 13 amino acids long. The CDR3 nucleotides are TGTGCCAGCTCCCCAGAGACTTACAATGAGCAGTTCTTC. It is translated as CASSPETYNEQFF.

This clonotype was observed many times. The rearrangement joins TRBV4-1 to TRBJ1-5; 7 bases fit TRBD1. V lost 2 bases, J lost 0 bases, and 19 bases stayed unmatched. The germline CDR1 and CDR2 sequences are MGHRA and YSYEKL. The CDR3 consists of 21 residues. For the CDR3, the DNA is TGCGCCAGCAGCCAAAAATATGCCGCGGGACAGAAAAAGAATAGCAATCAGCCCCAGCATTTT. Amino acids: CASSQKYAAGQKKNSNQPQHF.

This clonotype has at least ten counts. This chain uses TRBV7-2 with TRBJ2-2; TRBD1 might be the D (5 bases). Trimming took 2 bases from V and 7 from J, leaving 8 bases between them. Germline lookup yields CDR1 SGHTA and CDR2 FQGNSA. CDR3 length: 13 amino acids. The CDR3 sequence is CASSLWGNGELFF. CDR3 bases: TGTGCCAGCAGCTTATGGGGCAACGGGGAGCTGTTTTTT.